These 23 T cell receptor beta chains originate from one sample sequenced in a study of cytomegalovirus exposure and HLA in healthy donors. The PCR made use of 60 Vbeta and 13 Jbeta primers. Profiled with immunoSEQ multiplex PCR; TCRdb holds only in-frame clones, not every one. Seen here are 150,000 or so clones, around 75% observed once, and the top ten hold approximately 3%. Source material: PBMCs. The receptor source for this set is a male donor in good health and CMV-seronegative.

This chain connects TRBV28 to TRBJ2-5; 12 bases map to TRBD1. This CDR3 region has 18 residues. Germline-derived CDR1 and CDR2 are MDHEN and SYDVKM. J was trimmed by 7 bases and V by 3 bases; bases with no gene match: 15. The CDR3 loop is CASSFRGLGQGARSTQYF. Here the CDR3 DNA reads TGTGCCAGCAGTTTCCGAGGTCTGGGACAGGGGGCTCGGTCGACCCAGTACTTC.

This clone was seen more than once but under ten times. This CDR3 reads CASSLVLRGWDGDQPQHF. The DNA for the CDR3 is TGTGCCAGCAGCTTGGTCCTCAGGGGTTGGGACGGCGATCAGCCCCAGCATTTT. The chain is built from TRBV5-5 and TRBJ1-5, with a tentative D call TRBD1 (6 bases). The CDR3 consists of 18 residues. Trimming removed 0 bases at V and 5 bases at J, with 21 bases between. Germline V lookup: CDR1 SGHKS, CDR2 YYEKEE (reference sequence).

The sample holds one count of this clone. The CDR3 nucleotides read TGTGCCTGGAGTGTACTTGGGCCATTGGAAGGCTACACCTTC. This encodes CAWSVLGPLEGYTF. V usage is TRBV30 and J usage is TRBJ1-2; D is undetermined. Trimming removed 0 bases at V and 8 bases at J, with 16 bases between. Germline CDR1 and CDR2: GTSNPN and SVGIG (reference sequence). This CDR3 contains 14 residues. Full variable domain (rest looked up from reference TRBV30 and TRBJ1-2): SQTIHQWPATLVQPVGSPLSLECTVEGTSNPNLYWYRQAAGRGLQLLFYSVGIGQISSEVPQNLSASRPQDRQFILSSKKLLLSDSGFYLCAWSVLGPLEGYTFGSGTRLTVV.

This clone was counted only a few times. The rearrangement joins TRBV6-6 to TRBJ2-3; the match to TRBD2 covers 9 bases. V shed 6 bases, J shed 1 base, and the junction held 2 bases outside the gene matches. This CDR3 contains 14 residues. Germline-derived CDR1 and CDR2 are MNHNY and SVGAGI (reference sequence). The CDR3 nucleotides read TGTGCCAGCAGGAGGACTAGCGGCACAGATACGCAGTATTTT. It encodes CASRRTSGTDTQYF.

This chain connects TRBV10-3 to TRBJ2-2; TRBD2 matches 10 bases. Per germline, CDR1 ENHRY and CDR2 SYGVKD. The CDR3 covers 16 residues. J gave up 5 bases and V 2 bases, and 5 bases lay outside the gene matches. Here the CDR3 reads CAISEGSGRGTGELFF. In nucleotides, the CDR3 is TGTGCCATCAGTGAGGGGAGCGGGAGGGGTACCGGGGAGCTGTTTTTT.

This clone was observed a handful of times. The chain joins TRBV5-1 to TRBJ1-2, with D unresolved. The CDR3 covers 15 residues. In germline, CDR1 is SGHRS, CDR2 YFSETQ. Trimming pared 0 bases from V and 8 bases from J, leaving 17 bases between. CDR3 in amino acids: CASSLAGGASGGYTF. Here the CDR3 DNA reads TGCGCCAGCAGCTTGGCCGGAGGCGCGAGCGGGGGCTACACCTTC.

The gene calls are TRBV18 and TRBJ1-5, with D perhaps matching TRBD1 (6 bases). The CDR3 loop spans 13 amino acids. V was cut by 3 bases and J by 5 bases, with 8 bases left in between. In germline, CDR1 is KGHSH, CDR2 LQKENI. The CDR3 coding sequence is TGTGCCAGCTCACCGGGACATGATCAGCCCCAGCATTTT. Translation: CASSPGHDQPQHF.

This clone was observed a handful of times. V gene TRBV25-1 combines with J gene TRBJ1-3; 8 bases match TRBD1. CDR1 is MGHDK and CDR2 is SYGVNS in the germline V gene. The CDR3 length is 15 residues. The trim removed 5 bases at V and 1 base at J, leaving 4 bases unmatched. The CDR3 spells CASSPRTGSGNTIYF. CDR3 sequence (DNA): TGTGCCAGCAGTCCGCGGACAGGGTCTGGAAACACCATATATTTT. Based on the CDR3 plus reference TRBV25-1 and TRBJ1-3, the full variable domain is EADIYQTPRYLVIGTGKKITLECSQTMGHDKMYWYQQDPGMELHLIHYSYGVNSTEKGDLSSESTVSRIRTEHFPLTLESARPSHTSQYLCASSPRTGSGNTIYFGEGSWLTVV.

V usage is TRBV6-1 and J usage is TRBJ2-5; the D is unclear. The V end lost 6 bases, the J end lost 1 base, and 6 bases lay between the germline ends. CDR1 is MNHNS and CDR2 is SASEGT in the germline V gene. The CDR3 covers 12 residues. The CDR3 region is CASSSPQETQYF. CDR3 nucleotide sequence: TGTGCCAGCAGCTCCCCCCAAGAGACCCAGTACTTC.

The J gene is TRBJ1-2, the V gene TRBV5-5; 11 bases are shared with TRBD1. The CDR3 consists of 14 residues. The V and J ends lost 4 bases and 5 bases, in that order; junction bases with no gene match: 4. The germline V gene encodes CDR1 SGHKS and CDR2 YYEKEE (reference sequence). The CDR3 nucleotides are TGTGCCAGCAGCCCGGGACAGGGGGAATATGGCTACACCTTC. It encodes CASSPGQGEYGYTF.

The CDR3 coding sequence is TGTGCCAGCAGCGGGGGGGGTAGGAGAATGAACACTGAAGCTTTCTTT. Its translation is CASSGGGRRMNTEAFF. V and J are TRBV7-8 and TRBJ1-1; maybe TRBD1 (5 bases). With 5 bases removed from V and 0 bases from J, the gap between germline ends came to 16 bases. Germline values: CDR1 SGHVS, CDR2 FQNEAQ. The CDR3 is 16 amino acids. Drawing the rest from reference TRBV7-8 and TRBJ1-1, the complete variable domain is GAGVSQSPRYKVAKRGQDVALRCDPISGHVSLFWYQQALGQGPEFLTYFQNEAQLDKSGLPSDRFFAERPEGSVSTLKIQRTQQEDSAVYLCASSGGGRRMNTEAFFGQGTRLTVV.

The genes are TRBV2 and TRBJ1-3; the match to TRBD1 covers 9 bases. This CDR3 has 16 amino acids. V was pared by 4 bases and J by 4 bases, with 8 bases of the junction left unmatched. Per germline, CDR1 SNHLY and CDR2 FYNNEI. The DNA of the CDR3 is TGTGCCAGCAGTGGACAGGGGGTCGGCGACGGAAACACCATATATTTT. Residues: CASSGQGVGDGNTIYF.

This chain uses TRBV7-9 with TRBJ2-1; weak D call: TRBD1 (6 bases). CDR1 is SEHNR and CDR2 is FQNEAQ in the germline V gene (reference sequence). The CDR3 is 14 amino acids. Trimming removed 5 bases from V and 5 bases from J, with 13 bases in between. The CDR3 sequence is CASSPARGNNEQFF. DNA of the CDR3: TGTGCCAGCAGCCCCGCCAGGGGAAACAATGAGCAGTTCTTC. Looking up the rest from reference TRBV7-9 and TRBJ2-1 gives the full variable domain: DTGVSQNPRHKITKRGQNVTFRCDPISEHNRLYWYRQTLGQGPEFLTYFQNEAQLEKSRLLSDRFSAERPKGSFSTLEIQRTEQGDSAMYLCASSPARGNNEQFFGPGTRLTVL.

The chain combines TRBV27 with TRBJ1-5; perhaps TRBD1 as D (5 bases). The CDR3 sequence is 15 residues long. V shed 2 bases and J shed 2 bases, with 10 bases lying between them. Germline values: CDR1 MNHEY, CDR2 SMNVEV (reference sequence). CDR3 region: CASSLEGAGNQPQHF. The CDR3 DNA sequence: TGTGCCAGCAGTTTAGAAGGGGCCGGCAATCAGCCCCAGCATTTT.

The rearrangement joins TRBV9 to TRBJ1-3, with unresolved D. V was cut by 3 bases and J by 6 bases, with 4 bases left in between. Germline CDR1 and CDR2: SGDLS and YYNGEE. This CDR3 has 11 residues. The CDR3 DNA is TGTGCCAGCAGCGCCCAAAACACCATATATTTT. This codes for CASSAQNTIYF.

CDR3 nucleotide sequence: TGTGCCTCCCCGGGACAGGGGGCAGGGCAAGAGACCCAGTACTTC. Translated, it gives CASPGQGAGQETQYF. The rearrangement links TRBV30 to TRBJ2-5; TRBD1 matches 12 bases. The ends lost 7 bases at V and 2 bases at J; junction bases unmatched: 8. CDR3 length equals 15 residues. Germline CDR1 is GTSNPN and CDR2 is SVGIG (reference sequence).

The chain combines TRBV25-1 with TRBJ1-2; 12 nucleotides line up with TRBD1. Germline V gives CDR1 MGHDK, CDR2 SYGVNS. V lost 6 bases and J lost 4; bases outside the gene matches: 6. This CDR3 spans 15 amino acids. This CDR3 is CASSPGTGGIYGYTF. The DNA for the CDR3 is TGTGCCAGCAGCCCCGGGACAGGGGGCATCTATGGCTACACCTTC.

The chain carries TRBV5-6 and TRBJ2-7; 7 nucleotides agree with TRBD2. Germline CDR1 SGHDT, CDR2 YYEEEE. This CDR3 spans 13 amino acids. V lost 2 bases, J lost 3 bases, and 2 bases stayed unmatched. The CDR3 loop is CASSFSGRYEQYF. As DNA, the CDR3 is TGTGCCAGCAGCTTTAGCGGGCGCTACGAGCAGTACTTC.

The rearrangement joins TRBV14 to TRBJ1-6; D might be TRBD1 (5 bases). CDR3 length: 16 amino acids. Trimming shortened V by 0 bases and J by 7 bases, and 13 bases separated the two germline ends. Germline lookup yields CDR1 SGHDN and CDR2 FVKESK. The CDR3 reads CASSQDVSGLNSPLHF. DNA of the CDR3: TGTGCCAGCAGCCAAGACGTATCGGGACTCAATTCACCCCTCCACTTT.

Regarding this clone: The sample contains more than one DNA sequence encoding this CDR3. The chain is built from TRBV19 and TRBJ1-1; 10 bases agree with TRBD1. The CDR3 spans 16 residues. Germline assignment: CDR1 LNHDA and CDR2 SQIVND (reference sequence). The V gene end was trimmed by 5 bases and the J gene end by 0 bases; junction bases not matched to a gene: 6. CDR3 residues: CASSPGQGGVNTEAFF. The CDR3 coding sequence is TGTGCCAGTAGTCCCGGACAGGGGGGCGTGAACACTGAAGCTTTCTTT.

V gene TRBV30 combines with J gene TRBJ2-7, with D possibly TRBD1 on 6 matching bases. V dropped 1 base and J dropped 0 bases, with 22 bases sitting between them. In germline, CDR1 is GTSNPN, CDR2 SVGIG (reference sequence). This CDR3 has 18 residues. CDR3 bases: TGTGCCTGGAGTGAATTCCGCAGGGGCAGGCTGTCCTCCTACGAGCAGTACTTC. Its translation is CAWSEFRRGRLSSYEQYF. The whole variable domain, remainder taken from reference TRBV30 and TRBJ2-7, is SQTIHQWPATLVQPVGSPLSLECTVEGTSNPNLYWYRQAAGRGLQLLFYSVGIGQISSEVPQNLSASRPQDRQFILSSKKLLLSDSGFYLCAWSEFRRGRLSSYEQYFGPGTRLTVT.

Worth noting for this clone: At one end, the junction sequence differs from germline, possibly due to a read error. This rearrangement joins TRBV7-9 to TRBJ1-1, with D possibly matching TRBD1 (6 bases). CDR1 is SEHNR, CDR2 FQNEAQ, per germline (reference sequence). The CDR3 is 14 residues long. Written as DNA, the CDR3 is TGTTCCAGCAGCCCTACGGGACAGAACACTGAAGCTTTCTTT. Amino acid sequence: CSSSPTGQNTEAFF.

J is TRBJ1-6 and V is TRBV5-4, with D possibly being TRBD1 (5 bases). Germline V gene data show CDR1 as SGHNT and CDR2 as YYREEE (reference sequence). The CDR3 has 15 residues. The ends were cut back, 4 bases at V and 9 bases at J, with 17 bases in the middle. The DNA for the CDR3 is TGTGCCAGCAGCCGGGGGGAGCGGGTTGGTTCACCCCTCCACTTT. Its translation: CASSRGERVGSPLHF. Using reference TRBV5-4 and TRBJ1-6 for the parts outside the CDR3, the full variable domain is ETGVTQSPTHLIKTRGQQVTLRCSSQSGHNTVSWYQQALGQGPQFIFQYYREEENGRGNFPPRFSGLQFPNYSSELNVNALELDDSALYLCASSRGERVGSPLHFGNGTRLTVT.